This record concerns one TCR beta chain sequence. Antigen unknown. This entry comes from a study of beta chain features in type 1 diabetes. General study points: The question left open here concerned HLA type influencing TCRB rearrangement. It was among patients, rather than healthy donors, that naive, central memory and Treg TCRB repertoires appeared more similar.

Without exception, sorted populations had purity beyond 95%. The study reverse transcribed the entire isolated RNA, so it sequenced expressed TCRB transcripts. The study sequenced naive, central memory and regulatory T cell samples to an average of around 3.4 million reads. Some clones are missing from TCRdb's copy, which holds only in-frame ones; the method was immunoSEQ multiplex PCR. The sample yields around 140,000 clones, 9% to 10% seen once. Sequencing was done on a sample of central memory CD4+ T cells from blood. This clonotype was obtained from a middle-aged woman in good health.

DNA for the CDR3: TGTGCCAGCAGCGATAGAGGGGGGGGAAGGTCGTACGAGCAGTACTTC. Translated: CASSDRGGGRSYEQYF. This chain connects TRBV7-2 to TRBJ2-7; tentatively, D is TRBD2 (7 bases). Between the trimmed V and J ends, which lost 5 bases and 4 bases, there was a span of 21 bases. Per the germline V gene, CDR1 is SGHTA and CDR2 is FQGNSA. The CDR3 contains 16 residues. The full variable domain, completed using reference TRBV7-2 and TRBJ2-7, is GAGVSQSPSNKVTEKGKDVELRCDPISGHTALYWYRQSLGQGLEFLIYFQGNSAPDKSGLPSDRFSAERTGGSVSTLTIQRTQQEDSAVYLCASSDRGGGRSYEQYFGPGTRLTVT.